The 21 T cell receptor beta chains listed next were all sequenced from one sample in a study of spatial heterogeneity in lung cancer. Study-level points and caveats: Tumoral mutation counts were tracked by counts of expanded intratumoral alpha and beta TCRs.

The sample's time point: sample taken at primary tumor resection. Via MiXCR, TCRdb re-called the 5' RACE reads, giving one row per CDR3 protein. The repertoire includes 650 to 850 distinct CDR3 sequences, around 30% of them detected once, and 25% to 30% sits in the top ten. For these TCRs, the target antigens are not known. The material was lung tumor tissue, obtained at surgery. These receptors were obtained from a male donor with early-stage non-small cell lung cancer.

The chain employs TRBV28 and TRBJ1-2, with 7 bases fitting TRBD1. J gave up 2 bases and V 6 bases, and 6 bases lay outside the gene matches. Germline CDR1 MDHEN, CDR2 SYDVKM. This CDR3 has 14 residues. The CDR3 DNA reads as TGTGCCAGCAGCCAGGGGGGTGAAAACTATGGCTACACCTTC. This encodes CASSQGGENYGYTF.

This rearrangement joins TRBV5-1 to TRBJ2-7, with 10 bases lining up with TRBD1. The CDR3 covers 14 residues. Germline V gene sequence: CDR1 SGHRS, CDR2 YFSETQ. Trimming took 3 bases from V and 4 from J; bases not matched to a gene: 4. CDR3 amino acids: CASSWDRGYYEQYF. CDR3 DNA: TGCGCCAGCAGCTGGGACAGGGGCTATTACGAGCAGTACTTC.

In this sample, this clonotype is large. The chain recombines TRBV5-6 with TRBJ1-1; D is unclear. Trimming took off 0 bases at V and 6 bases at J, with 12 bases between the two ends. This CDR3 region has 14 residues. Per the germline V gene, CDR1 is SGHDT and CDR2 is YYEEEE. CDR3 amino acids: CASSLVRADAEAFF. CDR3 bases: TGTGCCAGCAGCTTGGTTCGGGCGGACGCTGAAGCTTTCTTT.

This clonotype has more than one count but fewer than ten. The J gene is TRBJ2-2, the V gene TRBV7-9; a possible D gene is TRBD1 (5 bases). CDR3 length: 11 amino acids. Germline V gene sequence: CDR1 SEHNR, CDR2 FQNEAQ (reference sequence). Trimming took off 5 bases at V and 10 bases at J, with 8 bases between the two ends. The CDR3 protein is CASSPGLELFF. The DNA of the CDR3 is TGTGCCAGCAGCCCAGGGTTGGAGCTGTTTTTT.

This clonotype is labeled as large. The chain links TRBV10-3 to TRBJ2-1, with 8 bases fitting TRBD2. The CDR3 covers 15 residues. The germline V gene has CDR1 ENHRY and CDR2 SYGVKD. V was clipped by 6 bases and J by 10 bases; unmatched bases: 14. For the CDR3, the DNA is TGTGCCATCAGCCGAGACGGTAGCGGGGCGCGGGAGCAGTTCTTC. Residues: CAISRDGSGAREQFF.

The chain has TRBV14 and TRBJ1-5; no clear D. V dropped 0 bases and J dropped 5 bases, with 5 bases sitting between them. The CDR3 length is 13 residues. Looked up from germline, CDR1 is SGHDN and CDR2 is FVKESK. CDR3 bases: TGTGCCAGCAGCCAAGACATGCATCAGCCCCAGCATTTT. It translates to CASSQDMHQPQHF.

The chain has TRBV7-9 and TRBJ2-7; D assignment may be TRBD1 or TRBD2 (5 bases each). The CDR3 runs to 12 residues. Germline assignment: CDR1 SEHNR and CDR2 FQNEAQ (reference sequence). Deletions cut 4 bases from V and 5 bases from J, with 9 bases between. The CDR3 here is CASSYRDHEQYF. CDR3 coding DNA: TGTGCCAGCAGCTACCGGGACCACGAGCAGTACTTC.

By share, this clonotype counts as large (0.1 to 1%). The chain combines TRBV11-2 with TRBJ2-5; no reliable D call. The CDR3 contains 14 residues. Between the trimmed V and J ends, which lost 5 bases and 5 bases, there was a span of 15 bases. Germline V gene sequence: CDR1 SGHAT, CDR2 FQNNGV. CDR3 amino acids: CASSPRPAGETQYF. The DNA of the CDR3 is TGTGCCAGCAGCCCTCGCCCCGCCGGGGAGACCCAGTACTTC.

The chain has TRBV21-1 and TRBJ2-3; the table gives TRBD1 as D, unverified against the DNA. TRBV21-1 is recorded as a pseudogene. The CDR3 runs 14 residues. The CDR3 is CASSNRDSTDTQYF. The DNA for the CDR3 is TGTGCCAGCAGCAACCGGGACAGCACAGATACGCAGTATTTT.

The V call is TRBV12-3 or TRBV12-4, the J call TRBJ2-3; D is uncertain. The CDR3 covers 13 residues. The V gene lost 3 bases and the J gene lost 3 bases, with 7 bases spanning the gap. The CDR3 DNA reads TGTGCCAGCAGTTTTATCGGGACAGATACGCAGTATTTT. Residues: CASSFIGTDTQYF.

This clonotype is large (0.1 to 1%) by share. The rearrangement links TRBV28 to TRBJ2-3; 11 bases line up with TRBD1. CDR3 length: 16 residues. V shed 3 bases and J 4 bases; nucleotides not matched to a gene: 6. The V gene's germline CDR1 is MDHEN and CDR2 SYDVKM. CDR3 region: CASSLPWTGGPDTQYF. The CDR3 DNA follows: TGTGCCAGCAGTTTGCCCTGGACAGGGGGCCCAGATACGCAGTATTTT.

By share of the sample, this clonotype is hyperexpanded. CDR3 region: CASSIGQGLREQYF. The CDR3 DNA reads TGTGCCAGTAGTATCGGTCAGGGACTGCGCGAGCAGTACTTC. The chain links TRBV19 to TRBJ2-7, with D possibly TRBD2 on 6 matching bases. Per germline, CDR1 LNHDA and CDR2 SQIVND (reference sequence). V was clipped by 3 bases and J by 6 bases, with 15 bases between them. This CDR3 comprises 14 residues.

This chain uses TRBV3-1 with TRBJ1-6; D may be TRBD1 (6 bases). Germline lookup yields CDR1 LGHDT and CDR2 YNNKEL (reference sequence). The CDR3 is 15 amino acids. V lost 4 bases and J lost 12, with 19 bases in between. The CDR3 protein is CASSRTTGGYGPLHF. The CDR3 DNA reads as TGTGCCAGCAGCCGAACGACAGGAGGTTATGGACCCCTCCACTTT.

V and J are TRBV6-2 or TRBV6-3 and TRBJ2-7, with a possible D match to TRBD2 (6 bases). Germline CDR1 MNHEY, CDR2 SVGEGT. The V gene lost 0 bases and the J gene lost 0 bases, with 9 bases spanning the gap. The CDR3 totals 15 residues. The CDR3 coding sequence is TGTGCCAGCAGTTACTCGGGGGACTTCTCCTACGAGCAGTACTTC. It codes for CASSYSGDFSYEQYF.

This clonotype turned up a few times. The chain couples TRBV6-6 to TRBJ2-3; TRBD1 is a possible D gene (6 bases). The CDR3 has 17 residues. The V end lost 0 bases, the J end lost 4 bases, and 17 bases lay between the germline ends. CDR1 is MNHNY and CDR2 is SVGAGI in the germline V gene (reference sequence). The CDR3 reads CASSYSQGQDYPDTQYF. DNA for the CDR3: TGTGCCAGCAGTTACTCGCAGGGGCAAGATTATCCAGATACGCAGTATTTT.

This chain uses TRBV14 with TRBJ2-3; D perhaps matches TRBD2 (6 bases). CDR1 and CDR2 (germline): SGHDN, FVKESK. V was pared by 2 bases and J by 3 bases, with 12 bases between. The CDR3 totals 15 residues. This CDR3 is CASSQTRLDTDTQYF. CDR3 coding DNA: TGTGCCAGCAGCCAAACGAGACTAGATACAGATACGCAGTATTTT.

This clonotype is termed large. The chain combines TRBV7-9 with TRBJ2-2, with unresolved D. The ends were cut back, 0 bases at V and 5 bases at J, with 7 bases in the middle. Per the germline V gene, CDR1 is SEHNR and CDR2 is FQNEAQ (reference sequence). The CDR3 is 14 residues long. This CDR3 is CASSLAGRTGELFF. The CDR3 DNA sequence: TGTGCCAGCAGCTTAGCGGGAAGAACCGGGGAGCTGTTTTTT.

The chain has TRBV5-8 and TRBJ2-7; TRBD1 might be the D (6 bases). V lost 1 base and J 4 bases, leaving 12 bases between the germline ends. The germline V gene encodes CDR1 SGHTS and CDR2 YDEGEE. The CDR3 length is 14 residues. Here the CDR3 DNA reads TGTGCCAGCAGCTTGAATCAGGGGAAATACGAGCAGTACTTC. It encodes CASSLNQGKYEQYF.

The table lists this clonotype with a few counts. Here the CDR3 DNA reads TGTGCCAGCAGAAACAGGAGTGGATCACCCCTCCACTTT. This gives the protein CASRNRSGSPLHF. The genes are TRBV6-5 and TRBJ1-6, with D possibly being TRBD1 (5 bases). The CDR3 has 13 residues. Trimming left V 6 bases short and J 10 bases short, with 13 bases between. CDR1 and CDR2 (germline): MNHEY, SVGAGI.

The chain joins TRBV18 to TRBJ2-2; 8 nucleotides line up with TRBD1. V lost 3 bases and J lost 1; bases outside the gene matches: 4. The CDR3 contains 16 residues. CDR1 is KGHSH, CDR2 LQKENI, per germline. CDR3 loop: CASSPAGTGNTGELFF. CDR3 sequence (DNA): TGTGCCAGCTCACCCGCGGGGACAGGGAACACCGGGGAGCTGTTTTTT.

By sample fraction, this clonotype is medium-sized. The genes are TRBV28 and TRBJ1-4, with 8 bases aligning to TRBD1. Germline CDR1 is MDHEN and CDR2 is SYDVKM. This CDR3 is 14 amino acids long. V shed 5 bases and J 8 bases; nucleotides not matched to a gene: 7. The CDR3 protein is CASSPTGEQEKLFF. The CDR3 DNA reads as TGTGCCAGCAGTCCGACAGGGGAACAGGAAAAACTGTTTTTT.